The next 8 T cell receptor beta chains were all read from a single sample in a study of tumor-infiltrating lymphocytes in primary liver carcinoma. Production of TCR beta cDNA used 500 ng total RNA together with a constant-region primer. ARM-PCR was slightly modified, and three nested multiplex PCR rounds with it gave rise to the TCR beta libraries. Use of TRBV1-TRBV30 forward primers with a C-beta reverse primer characterized the first two PCR rounds, which lasted roughly 11 cycles each. TCRdb reanalysed the multiplex PCR reads using MiXCR and keeps one entry per CDR3 protein. The repertoire has roughly 80,000 distinct CDR3 sequences, approximately 70% of them found once; the top ten carry roughly 25%. Joint extraction of RNA and DNA used roughly 19-31 mg of bulk tissue that was unsorted. Sequencing was done on a sample of tumor-adjacent normal liver tissue. Source of these receptors: a man aged 35 to 55 with primary liver carcinoma and hepatitis B virus infection.

As for this clonotype: A junction boundary mismatches the germline segment, possibly from a read error. The V and J genes are TRBV12-3 or TRBV12-4 and TRBJ2-7; TRBD2 matches 8 bases. The length of the CDR3 is 15 residues. The CDR3: CVSSSVTSAGYEQYF. The CDR3 DNA reads TGTGTCAGCAGTTCCGTGACTAGCGCTGGTTACGAGCAATACTTC.

Of note for this clonotype: The germline gene is not matched at one end of the junction; a read error may be the cause. V usage is TRBV11-2 and J usage is TRBJ2-1; 7 bases agree with TRBD2. In germline, CDR1 is SGHAT, CDR2 FQNNGV. The CDR3 totals 19 residues. CDR3 DNA: TGTGCCAGCAGCTTAGATGGGCGATTCAGCGGGACCCTATACGATGAGCGGTTCTTC. This sequence encodes CASSLDGRFSGTLYDERFF.

A remark on this clonotype: A junction end diverges from the germline sequence, so it may reflect a read error. V is TRBV7-9 and J is TRBJ2-3; 7 nucleotides align to TRBD2. There are 15 residues in the CDR3. The germline gives CDR1 SEHNR, CDR2 FQNEAQ (reference sequence). Written as DNA, the CDR3 is TGTGCCAGCAGCTTAAATTCAGCGGGAACAGATATGCAGTATTTT. Amino acids: CASSLNSAGTDMQYF.

This clonotype occurred many times. The chain has TRBV7-2 and TRBJ2-7; D is possibly TRBD2 (6 bases). With 1 base removed from V and 2 bases from J, the gap between germline ends came to 9 bases. This CDR3 comprises 14 residues. Germline CDR1 reads SGHTA; CDR2 reads FQGNSA. CDR3 residues: CASSLGPSAYEQYF. The CDR3 DNA sequence: TGTGCCAGCAGCTTAGGGCCTAGCGCCTACGAGCAGTACTTC.

On this clonotype: Sequence at one end of the junction differs from germline and may be a read error. J is TRBJ2-7 and V is TRBV4-3; D gene ambiguous. The CDR3 sequence is 13 residues long. Germline V gene lookup returns CDR1 LGHNA and CDR2 YSLEER. The CDR3 is CASSQDTSTERYF. In DNA, the CDR3 is TGCGCCAGCAGCCAAGATACTTCGACCGAGCGGTACTTC.

With regard to this clonotype: The junction departs from germline at one end; a sequencing error may be responsible. The chain recombines TRBV11-2 with TRBJ2-1; 11 bases are shared with TRBD1. The CDR3 covers 16 residues. From germline, CDR1 is SGHAT and CDR2 FQNNGV. The CDR3 bases are TGTACCAGCAGCCAATCCTTGGGACAGGGGGGTTTTGAGCAGTTTTTC. This sequence encodes CTSSQSLGQGGFEQFF.

This clonotype was seen a handful of times. Just one base apart from a much larger clone, this may be a read error. The chain combines TRBV7-8 with TRBJ2-7, with no clear D. The CDR3 length is 11 residues. Germline V gives CDR1 SGHVS, CDR2 FQNEAQ. The CDR3 coding sequence is TGTGTCAGCAGCCAGGTGGGCGAGCAGTACTTC. Encoded protein: CVSSQVGEQYF.

This clonotype has a count of ten or more. The J gene is TRBJ1-4, the V gene TRBV10-3; D is undetermined. Germline V CDR1 and CDR2: ENHRY, SYGVKD. The CDR3 totals 15 residues. V was trimmed by 0 bases and J by 3 bases, leaving 8 bases between them. DNA for the CDR3: TGTGCCATCAGTGAGTCCCGGGAATCTAATGAAAAACTGTTTTTT. Its protein is CAISESRESNEKLFF.